This T cell receptor beta chain is from a study of Graves' ophthalmopathy and Graves' hyperthyroidism. Study-wide results and caveats: The study's model predicted ophthalmopathy progression at around 70% sensitivity and about 72% specificity.

CDR1 is MNHGY, CDR2 SAAAGT, per germline. This CDR3 has 17 residues. The ends were cut back, 2 bases at V and 1 base at J, with 17 bases in the middle. This clonotype was recorded at least ten times. The target antigen is unknown. RNA transcripts were the source from which TCR beta CDR3 regions were amplified. After a first-round RT-PCR with HTBI primers, a second-round multiplex PCR was run. In TCRdb, the multiplex PCR reads were re-called with MiXCR into one record per CDR3 protein. The sample lists approximately 210,000 distinct CDR3 sequences, roughly a fifth occurring once. Excluded were patients with other autoimmune diseases, uncontrolled infections, pregnancy or lactation.

Source material: peripheral blood. This TCR derives from a woman between 45 and 60 years old with Graves' ophthalmopathy. The chain joins TRBV6-8 to TRBJ1-1; no reliable D call. The CDR3 is CASSYEFPKKTNTEAFF. The CDR3 coding sequence is TGTGCCAGCAGTTACGAGTTTCCGAAGAAGACGAACACTGAAGCTTTCTTT.